This passage covers 29 T cell receptor beta chains from one sample sequenced in a study of early T cells in non-severe SARS-CoV-2 infection. TCRdb recomputed calls from the 5' RACE reads with MiXCR, one row per CDR3 protein. The table shows roughly 56,000 distinct CDR3 sequences, with roughly 16% occurring only once. The sample in question was whole blood, obtained at baseline. These receptors originate from an adult who was a healthcare worker with PCR-confirmed SARS-CoV-2 infection or an uninfected control (not recorded which).

This clonotype was recorded at least ten times. J is TRBJ2-7 and V is TRBV3-1, with D tentatively TRBD1 (7 bases). The V end was cut by 4 bases, the J end by 4 bases, with 14 bases between. CDR1 is LGHDT, CDR2 YNNKEL, per germline (reference sequence). This CDR3 is 14 amino acids long. CDR3 in amino acids: CASSRRGQSYEQYF. CDR3 DNA: TGTGCCAGCAGCCGGAGGGGACAGTCTTACGAGCAGTACTTC.

The rearrangement uses TRBV4-2 and TRBJ1-4, with a possible D match to TRBD1 (6 bases). This CDR3 has 16 residues. Germline values: CDR1 LGHNA, CDR2 YNFKEQ. Between the trimmed V and J ends, which lost 0 bases and 8 bases, there was a span of 16 bases. In DNA form, the CDR3 reads TGTGCCAGCAGCCAAGATCGGCGGCAGGGGAGGGAAAAACTGTTTTTT. It codes for CASSQDRRQGREKLFF.

This clonotype has more than one count but fewer than ten. This chain uses TRBV6-4 with TRBJ1-5; TRBD1 aligns across 9 bases. Per the germline V gene, CDR1 is MRHNA and CDR2 is SNTAGT. The CDR3 sequence is 18 residues long. J gave up 0 bases and V 1 base, and 7 bases lay outside the gene matches. The CDR3 DNA reads as TGTGCCAGCAGTGACTACGACAGGGGGACTTATAGCAATCAGCCCCAGCATTTT. Translation gives CASSDYDRGTYSNQPQHF.

The chain employs TRBV3-1 and TRBJ2-4; possibly TRBD1 for D (5 bases). CDR3 length equals 16 residues. Per the germline V gene, CDR1 is LGHDT and CDR2 is YNNKEL (reference sequence). Trimming stripped 4 bases from V and 6 bases from J, with 19 bases between. In DNA, the CDR3 is TGTGCCAGCAGCCCGACAGCCACCCAGCCGGGAAACATTCAGTACTTC. Its protein product is CASSPTATQPGNIQYF.

The chain joins TRBV7-9 to TRBJ2-2; D gene uncertain. The CDR3 extends over 14 amino acids. Germline assignment: CDR1 SEHNR and CDR2 FQNEAQ (reference sequence). Trimming took 5 bases from V and 3 from J, leaving 10 bases between them. Here the CDR3 reads CASSAYSDTGELFF. The CDR3 nucleotides read TGTGCCAGCAGCGCCTACAGTGACACCGGGGAGCTGTTTTTT. The full variable domain, rest sourced from reference TRBV7-9 and TRBJ2-2, is DTGVSQNPRHKITKRGQNVTFRCDPISEHNRLYWYRQTLGQGPEFLTYFQNEAQLEKSRLLSDRFSAERPKGSFSTLEIQRTEQGDSAMYLCASSAYSDTGELFFGEGSRLTVL.

This clonotype occurred a few times. The rearrangement joins TRBV2 to TRBJ2-2; 8 nucleotides line up with TRBD1. Germline values: CDR1 SNHLY, CDR2 FYNNEI. The CDR3 contains 14 residues. The trim removed 7 bases at V and 7 bases at J, leaving 8 bases unmatched. CDR3 nucleotide sequence: TGTGCCAGCACCTCGGACAGGGTTATCGGGGAGCTGTTTTTT. It yields the protein CASTSDRVIGELFF.

This clonotype was seen at least ten times. The chain couples TRBV20-1 to TRBJ2-3; perhaps TRBD2 as D (5 bases). Germline V CDR1 and CDR2: DFQATT, SNEGSKA (reference sequence). The CDR3 loop spans 17 amino acids. The germline V and J ends were trimmed by 0 bases and 6 bases, with 22 bases remaining between them. CDR3 in DNA: TGCAGTGCTAGAGAACGTCTAGCTCAAAGAGCCTGGGATACGCAGTATTTT. Its protein product is CSARERLAQRAWDTQYF.

This clonotype was observed many times. V is TRBV27 and J is TRBJ2-2; D not certain. The CDR3 sequence is 15 residues long. Per germline, CDR1 MNHEY and CDR2 SMNVEV (reference sequence). V lost 2 bases and J lost 1, with 8 bases in between. As DNA, the CDR3 is TGTGCCAGCAGTTTAGTGTCAGGGAACACCGGGGAGCTGTTTTTT. Encoded protein: CASSLVSGNTGELFF.

The chain is built from TRBV5-4 and TRBJ2-5, with a weak D call TRBD1 (6 bases). The germline V and J ends were trimmed by 1 base and 3 bases, with 7 bases remaining between them. Germline CDR1 and CDR2: SGHNT and YYREEE (reference sequence). The CDR3 runs 13 residues. CDR3: CASSLNREETQYF. Here the CDR3 DNA reads TGTGCCAGCAGCTTGAACAGGGAAGAGACCCAGTACTTC.

The chain is built from TRBV9 and TRBJ2-1; tentatively, D is TRBD1 (5 bases). CDR3 size: 13 residues. Trimming took off 0 bases at V and 6 bases at J, with 7 bases between the two ends. Germline CDR1 is SGDLS and CDR2 is YYNGEE. In DNA form, the CDR3 reads TGTGCCAGCAGCGTAGGCAGGGCCAATGAGCAGTTCTTC. Translation gives CASSVGRANEQFF.

The CDR3 here is CASSVGDISYNEQFF. Written as DNA, the CDR3 is TGTGCCAGCAGTGTCGGGGATATCTCCTACAATGAGCAGTTCTTC. The chain couples TRBV2 to TRBJ2-1; D possibly corresponds to TRBD2 (5 bases). CDR3 length: 15 amino acids. V lost 4 bases and J lost 0, with 10 bases in between. Germline CDR1 SNHLY, CDR2 FYNNEI.

This clonotype was recorded many times. The rearrangement joins TRBV4-2 to TRBJ2-3; TRBD2 matches at 8 bases. J was trimmed by 4 bases and V by 3 bases; bases with no gene match: 6. This CDR3 has 15 amino acids. Per germline, CDR1 LGHNA and CDR2 YNFKEQ. This CDR3 reads CASSQAGGGADTQYF. The DNA of the CDR3 is TGTGCCAGCAGCCAGGCGGGGGGTGGCGCAGATACGCAGTATTTT.

This clonotype has only a few counts. The J gene is TRBJ2-2, the V gene TRBV14, with D maybe TRBD2 (5 bases). V shed 4 bases and J shed 4 bases, with 10 bases lying between them. The CDR3 consists of 14 residues. Germline V CDR1 and CDR2: SGHDN, FVKESK. In nucleotides, the CDR3 is TGTGCCAGCAGCCCTAGCCGCCGCACCGGGGAGCTGTTTTTT. Translating it yields CASSPSRRTGELFF. Supplemented by reference TRBV14 and TRBJ2-2, the full variable domain reads EAGVTQFPSHSVIEKGQTVTLRCDPISGHDNLYWYRRVMGKEIKFLLHFVKESKQDESGMPNNRFLAERTGGTYSTLKVQPAELEDSGVYFCASSPSRRTGELFFGEGSRLTVL.

This clonotype appeared a few times. The J gene is TRBJ1-6, the V gene TRBV3-1; D is ambiguous. CDR3 length: 13 amino acids. The V gene's germline CDR1 is LGHDT and CDR2 YNNKEL (reference sequence). V was pared by 0 bases and J by 9 bases, with 6 bases between. The CDR3 loop reads CASSQDVSSPLHF. CDR3 nucleotide sequence: TGTGCCAGCAGCCAAGATGTAAGTTCACCCCTCCACTTT.

The rearrangement uses TRBV5-1 and TRBJ2-1, with TRBD2 matching over 9 bases. From germline, CDR1 is SGHRS and CDR2 YFSETQ. The CDR3 totals 17 residues. The trim removed 5 bases at V and 7 bases at J, leaving 16 bases unmatched. The CDR3 loop reads CASRGSGGTSYRNEQFF. The DNA for the CDR3 is TGCGCCAGCAGGGGTAGCGGGGGCACCTCCTACAGGAATGAGCAGTTCTTC.

The J gene is TRBJ2-7, the V gene TRBV29-1; 7 bases line up with TRBD1. V lost 4 bases and J lost 0; bases outside the gene matches: 6. The CDR3 consists of 14 residues. Germline V lookup: CDR1 SQVTM, CDR2 ANQGSEA. The CDR3 spells CSVGQGRDSYEQYF. The CDR3 DNA follows: TGCAGCGTTGGACAGGGCCGTGACTCCTACGAGCAGTACTTC.

The chain links TRBV9 to TRBJ2-3; D might be TRBD2 (6 bases). The germline V gene has CDR1 SGDLS and CDR2 YYNGEE. Trimming left V 0 bases short and J 6 bases short, with 14 bases between. The CDR3 loop spans 15 amino acids. The CDR3 loop reads CASSVATGGRDTQYF. For the CDR3, the DNA is TGTGCCAGCAGCGTAGCTACCGGGGGTCGGGATACGCAGTATTTT.

The gene calls are TRBV5-6 and TRBJ2-3; D is unresolved. CDR3 length: 14 amino acids. CDR1 and CDR2 from the germline V gene are SGHDT and YYEEEE. The V end lost 0 bases, the J end lost 2 bases, and 7 bases lay between the germline ends. The CDR3 sequence: CASSLGITTDTQYF. Here the CDR3 DNA reads TGTGCCAGCAGCTTGGGGATCACCACAGATACGCAGTATTTT.

Many counts were recorded for this clonotype. The chain is built from TRBV4-1 and TRBJ2-6; tentatively, D is TRBD1 (5 bases). This CDR3 region has 16 residues. Germline V gene data show CDR1 as MGHRA and CDR2 as YSYEKL. V was cut by 0 bases and J by 2 bases, with 8 bases left in between. CDR3 residues: CASSQDPGTGANVLTF. The CDR3 nucleotides are TGCGCCAGCAGCCAAGATCCAGGGACTGGGGCCAACGTCCTGACTTTC.

Many counts were recorded for this clonotype. The rearrangement links TRBV20-1 to TRBJ1-1; D is perhaps TRBD1 (6 bases). With 5 bases removed from V and 8 bases from J, the gap between germline ends came to 15 bases. Germline loops: CDR1 DFQATT, CDR2 SNEGSKA (reference sequence). The CDR3 totals 12 residues. The CDR3 protein is CSASQGTTEAFF. The CDR3 DNA reads as TGCAGTGCTTCCCAGGGGACTACAGAAGCTTTCTTT.

This clonotype was detected only a few times. The V and J genes are TRBV29-1 and TRBJ2-3; 12 bases align to TRBD2. The CDR3 covers 14 residues. The V and J ends lost 8 bases and 6 bases, in that order; junction bases with no gene match: 9. CDR1 is SQVTM and CDR2 is ANQGSEA in the germline V gene. CDR3 amino acids: CSSASGRAGDTQYF. The CDR3 DNA sequence: TGCAGCTCCGCTAGCGGGAGGGCCGGGGATACGCAGTATTTT.

V gene TRBV4-1 combines with J gene TRBJ2-7; 8 bases map to TRBD1. This CDR3 comprises 15 residues. Germline CDR1 reads MGHRA; CDR2 reads YSYEKL. The J segment lost 1 base and the V segment lost 5 bases, leaving 7 bases of the junction unmatched. The CDR3 sequence: CASSASGQGSYEQYF. CDR3 nucleotides: TGCGCCAGCAGCGCGAGTGGACAGGGTTCCTACGAGCAGTACTTC.

This clonotype was seen more than once but under ten times. The chain combines TRBV11-2 with TRBJ2-1; no firm D call. The CDR3 loop spans 12 amino acids. Germline V CDR1 and CDR2: SGHAT, FQNNGV. The V gene lost 1 base and the J gene lost 10 bases, with 8 bases spanning the gap. This CDR3 is CASSLASREQFF. The DNA for the CDR3 is TGTGCCAGCAGCTTAGCTTCCCGGGAGCAGTTCTTC.

This sequence joins TRBV6-1 and TRBJ2-3, with a tentative D call TRBD1 (5 bases). CDR1 MNHNS and CDR2 SASEGT come from the germline V gene. Trimming took 3 bases from V and 1 from J, leaving 8 bases between them. This CDR3 spans 14 amino acids. CDR3 coding DNA: TGTGCCAGCAGTGACAGGGTGGGCACAGATACGCAGTATTTT. Translation: CASSDRVGTDTQYF.

This clonotype was picked up a small number of times. This sequence joins TRBV4-2 and TRBJ2-2; TRBD2 agrees at 12 bases. Germline V gene sequence: CDR1 LGHNA, CDR2 YNFKEQ. With 1 base clipped from V and 6 bases from J, the junction kept 3 bases outside the gene matches. The CDR3 totals 16 residues. CDR3 DNA: TGTGCCAGCAGCCAAGGGACTAGCGGGGAACCCGGGGAGCTGTTTTTT. Translation gives CASSQGTSGEPGELFF.

The table lists this clonotype with many counts. The V and J genes are TRBV20-1 and TRBJ1-1; possible D gene TRBD1, 6 bases. Trimming left V 0 bases short and J 6 bases short, with 17 bases between. Germline CDR1 DFQATT, CDR2 SNEGSKA (reference sequence). The CDR3 covers 15 residues. DNA of the CDR3: TGCAGTGCTAGAGATTTTGGCAGGGGCAGGGCTGAAGCTTTCTTT. Encoded protein: CSARDFGRGRAEAFF.

J is TRBJ1-4 and V is TRBV12-3 or TRBV12-4; D perhaps matches TRBD1 (5 bases). Trimming removed 5 bases at V and 13 bases at J, with 14 bases between. This CDR3 comprises 12 residues. CDR3 residues: CASSLNWGVLFF. The CDR3 DNA sequence: TGTGCCAGCAGTCTCAACTGGGGGGTACTGTTTTTT.

The rearrangement uses TRBV4-1 and TRBJ2-7; tentatively, D is TRBD2 (6 bases). CDR3 length equals 16 residues. Germline CDR1 is MGHRA and CDR2 is YSYEKL. Deletions cut 1 base from V and 0 bases from J, with 13 bases between. The CDR3, as DNA: TGCGCCAGCAGCCAAGCAAGGACCGGGAGCTCCTACGAGCAGTACTTC. Its protein product is CASSQARTGSSYEQYF.

The chain recombines TRBV12-3 or TRBV12-4 with TRBJ2-3, with D possibly TRBD1 on 6 matching bases. The ends were cut back, 6 bases at V and 7 bases at J, with 20 bases in the middle. The CDR3 totals 15 residues. In DNA form, the CDR3 reads TGTGCCAGCAGGTCCACCGCAGGGGATCCGAATACGCAGTATTTT. It encodes CASRSTAGDPNTQYF.